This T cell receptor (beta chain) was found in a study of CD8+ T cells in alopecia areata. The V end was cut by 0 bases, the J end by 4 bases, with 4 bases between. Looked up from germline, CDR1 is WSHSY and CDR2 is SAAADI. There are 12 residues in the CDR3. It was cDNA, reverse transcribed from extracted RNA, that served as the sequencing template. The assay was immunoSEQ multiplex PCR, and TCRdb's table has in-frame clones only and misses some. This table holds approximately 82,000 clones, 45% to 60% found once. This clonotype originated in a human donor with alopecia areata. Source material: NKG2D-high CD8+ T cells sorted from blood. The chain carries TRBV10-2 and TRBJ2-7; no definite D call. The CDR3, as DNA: TGCGCCAGCAGTGAGTCTGAGTACGAGCAGTACTTC. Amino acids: CASSESEYEQYF.